Below, one TCR beta chain is given with its context. The target antigen is unknown. This sample stems from a study of identical twins. Trimming took 11 bases from V and 11 from J, leaving 19 bases between them. Germline CDR1 and CDR2: MDHEN and SYDVKM. The CDR3 spans 12 residues. One entry per CDR3 protein, called by TCRdb with MiXCR from the 5' RACE reads. The sample contains roughly 770,000 distinct CDR3 sequences, 15% to 20% of which appear only once. Study findings and constraints: Without tracking the same donors, conclusions rested on cross-sectional statistical analysis.

This same sample was also part of a study on T cells expressing NK-cell markers. This second study notes: In 5 or 6 donors, dominant NKG2C+ clonotypes were about 1.0-7.0% of CD8+ T cells. Where several donors were concerned, these clonotypes also led the CD3+CD56-NKG2C+ fraction.

This clonotype originated in a woman in her late teens or twenties in good health. The chain couples TRBV28 to TRBJ2-1, with D possibly TRBD2 on 6 matching bases. The specimen sequenced was PBMCs. CDR3 in DNA: TGTGCCTCCTATGGACCGGGACTTCAGCAGTTCTTC. Its protein product is CASYGPGLQQFF.